The 14 T cell receptor beta chains given below trace back to one sample, sequenced in a study of blood T cells in healthy people across ages. Primers used in a second PCR of about 6 to 12 cycles were a sample-barcoded 5' primer and a J-beta primer mix. TCRdb re-called the 5' RACE reads through MiXCR, storing one row per CDR3 protein. This table has roughly 720,000 distinct CDR3 sequences, 50% to 65% appearing once. The sequenced sample was blood. These receptor sequences come from a man older than 75 in good health.

This clonotype has a single count. This sequence joins TRBV29-1 and TRBJ2-5, with D uncertain. CDR1 and CDR2 (germline): SQVTM, ANQGSEA. This CDR3 comprises 13 residues. V shed 4 bases and J shed 11 bases, with 20 bases lying between them. DNA for the CDR3: TGCAGCGTTGCCCAAAATGAGGTCAAGGAGCAGTACTTC. Its protein product is CSVAQNEVKEQYF.

This chain joins TRBV7-3 and TRBJ2-1; tentatively, D is TRBD1 or TRBD2 (5 bases each). CDR1 and CDR2 from the germline V gene are SGHTA and FQGTGA. This CDR3 has 15 residues. V lost 5 bases, J lost 4 bases, and 15 bases lay in between. CDR3: CASSREGPSYNEQFF. The CDR3 coding sequence is TGTGCCAGCAGCCGAGAGGGGCCATCTTACAATGAGCAGTTCTTC.

The chain recombines TRBV20-1 with TRBJ1-1; TRBD1 matches at 7 bases. The CDR3 is 14 amino acids. The V and J ends lost 0 bases and 1 base, in that order; junction bases with no gene match: 2. CDR1 is DFQATT and CDR2 is SNEGSKA in the germline V gene (reference sequence). The CDR3 DNA is TGCAGTGCTAGAGACAGGGGGAGGAACACTGAAGCTTTCTTT. It encodes CSARDRGRNTEAFF.

As for this clonotype: Mismatch with germline at one junction end may stem from a read error. The chain links TRBV29-1 to TRBJ2-1, with TRBD2 as a possible D gene (6 bases). CDR3 length: 19 residues. Germline assignment: CDR1 SQVTM and CDR2 ANQGSEA. CDR3 region: CSVGGSSESYSLSYNEQFF. Written as DNA, the CDR3 is TGCAGCGTTGGGGGGTCTAGCGAGAGCTACTCCCTCTCCTACAATGAACAGTTCTTC.

V and J are TRBV20-1 and TRBJ2-4, with 14 bases matching TRBD2. The last part of the DNA fits TRBJ2-7 better; the J call may be wrong. Germline CDR1 reads DFQATT; CDR2 reads SNEGSKA (reference sequence). This CDR3 region has 15 residues. The CDR3 here is CSAGRTSGRSYEQYF. The CDR3 nucleotides read TGCAGTGCTGGCAGGACTAGCGGGAGGAGTTACGAGCAGTACTTC.

The DNA for the CDR3 is TGTGCCAGCTCACCACTTCCAGGGGGCAACACTGAAGCTTTCTTT. Protein sequence: CASSPLPGGNTEAFF. The chain carries TRBV18 and TRBJ1-1, with 8 bases that match TRBD1. CDR1 KGHSH and CDR2 LQKENI come from the germline V gene. The CDR3 consists of 15 residues. J was trimmed by 2 bases and V by 1 base; bases with no gene match: 3.

This clonotype was found a few times. This chain links TRBV28 with TRBJ2-5; D remains ambiguous. This CDR3 region has 14 residues. Per germline, CDR1 MDHEN and CDR2 SYDVKM. The germline V and J ends were trimmed by 2 bases and 11 bases, with 18 bases remaining between them. CDR3 protein: CASSLTRAKFGQYF. The CDR3 DNA sequence: TGTGCCAGCAGTTTAACCCGGGCCAAGTTTGGGCAGTACTTC.

The chain links TRBV15 to TRBJ2-7; 9 bases are a match to TRBD1. The CDR3 is 19 residues long. With V trimmed by 0 bases and J by 5 bases, 17 bases remained unmatched. From germline, CDR1 is LNHNV and CDR2 YYDKDF (reference sequence). The CDR3 here is CATSRDFGVTGQGPDEQYF. CDR3 in DNA: TGTGCCACCAGCAGAGATTTTGGGGTTACGGGACAGGGTCCCGACGAGCAGTACTTC.

This clonotype occurred a few times. This sequence joins TRBV7-9 and TRBJ2-7; 9 positions agree with TRBD1. The CDR3 loop spans 15 amino acids. CDR1 is SEHNR and CDR2 is FQNEAQ in the germline V gene (reference sequence). The junction had 6 bases not matched to a gene; V was cut back by 4 bases and J by 2 bases. This chain's CDR3 is CASSSGQGSPYEQYF. CDR3 nucleotides: TGTGCCAGCAGCTCCGGACAGGGGTCTCCCTACGAGCAGTACTTC. Full variable domain (outside the CDR3, taken from reference TRBV7-9 and TRBJ2-7): DTGVSQNPRHKITKRGQNVTFRCDPISEHNRLYWYRQTLGQGPEFLTYFQNEAQLEKSRLLSDRFSAERPKGSFSTLEIQRTEQGDSAMYLCASSSGQGSPYEQYFGPGTRLTVT.

The rearrangement joins TRBV6-5 to TRBJ1-2; D is unresolved. In germline, CDR1 is MNHEY, CDR2 SVGAGI. V was shortened by 6 bases and J by 7 bases, with 12 bases between the two germline ends. This CDR3 region has 12 residues. CDR3 sequence: CASRDTTGGYTF. In DNA, the CDR3 is TGTGCCAGCAGAGACACTACGGGTGGCTACACCTTC.

V usage is TRBV6-5 and J usage is TRBJ1-1; TRBD1 might be the D (6 bases). V dropped 4 bases and J dropped 0 bases, with 12 bases sitting between them. The CDR3 totals 15 residues. The germline CDR1 and CDR2 sequences are MNHEY and SVGAGI. CDR3 sequence: CASSLGGPLNTEAFF. CDR3 nucleotides: TGTGCCAGCAGTTTAGGGGGACCCTTGAACACTGAAGCTTTCTTT.

The rearrangement uses TRBV7-8 and TRBJ2-5; D tentatively reads TRBD1 or TRBD2 (6 bases each). V was trimmed by 5 bases and J by 1 base, leaving 14 bases between them. Germline V gives CDR1 SGHVS, CDR2 FQNEAQ. This CDR3 comprises 15 residues. This CDR3 is CASSPPGAGQETQYF. The CDR3 DNA reads TGTGCCAGCAGCCCCCCGGGGGCTGGCCAAGAGACCCAGTACTTC.

This sequence joins TRBV6-4 and TRBJ1-2; D remains unclear. V shed 5 bases and J shed 0 bases, with 13 bases lying between them. Looked up from germline, CDR1 is MRHNA and CDR2 is SNTAGT. The CDR3 runs to 15 residues. The chain's CDR3 is CASSPVAGTNYGYTF. As DNA, the CDR3 is TGTGCCAGCAGTCCGGTGGCGGGTACTAACTATGGCTACACCTTC.

V gene TRBV21-1 combines with J gene TRBJ2-7. TRBV21-1 constitutes a pseudogene. This CDR3 is 10 amino acids long. The CDR3 region has the DNA TGTGCACATCCAAGGTACGAGCAGTACTTC. This codes for CAHPRYEQYF.